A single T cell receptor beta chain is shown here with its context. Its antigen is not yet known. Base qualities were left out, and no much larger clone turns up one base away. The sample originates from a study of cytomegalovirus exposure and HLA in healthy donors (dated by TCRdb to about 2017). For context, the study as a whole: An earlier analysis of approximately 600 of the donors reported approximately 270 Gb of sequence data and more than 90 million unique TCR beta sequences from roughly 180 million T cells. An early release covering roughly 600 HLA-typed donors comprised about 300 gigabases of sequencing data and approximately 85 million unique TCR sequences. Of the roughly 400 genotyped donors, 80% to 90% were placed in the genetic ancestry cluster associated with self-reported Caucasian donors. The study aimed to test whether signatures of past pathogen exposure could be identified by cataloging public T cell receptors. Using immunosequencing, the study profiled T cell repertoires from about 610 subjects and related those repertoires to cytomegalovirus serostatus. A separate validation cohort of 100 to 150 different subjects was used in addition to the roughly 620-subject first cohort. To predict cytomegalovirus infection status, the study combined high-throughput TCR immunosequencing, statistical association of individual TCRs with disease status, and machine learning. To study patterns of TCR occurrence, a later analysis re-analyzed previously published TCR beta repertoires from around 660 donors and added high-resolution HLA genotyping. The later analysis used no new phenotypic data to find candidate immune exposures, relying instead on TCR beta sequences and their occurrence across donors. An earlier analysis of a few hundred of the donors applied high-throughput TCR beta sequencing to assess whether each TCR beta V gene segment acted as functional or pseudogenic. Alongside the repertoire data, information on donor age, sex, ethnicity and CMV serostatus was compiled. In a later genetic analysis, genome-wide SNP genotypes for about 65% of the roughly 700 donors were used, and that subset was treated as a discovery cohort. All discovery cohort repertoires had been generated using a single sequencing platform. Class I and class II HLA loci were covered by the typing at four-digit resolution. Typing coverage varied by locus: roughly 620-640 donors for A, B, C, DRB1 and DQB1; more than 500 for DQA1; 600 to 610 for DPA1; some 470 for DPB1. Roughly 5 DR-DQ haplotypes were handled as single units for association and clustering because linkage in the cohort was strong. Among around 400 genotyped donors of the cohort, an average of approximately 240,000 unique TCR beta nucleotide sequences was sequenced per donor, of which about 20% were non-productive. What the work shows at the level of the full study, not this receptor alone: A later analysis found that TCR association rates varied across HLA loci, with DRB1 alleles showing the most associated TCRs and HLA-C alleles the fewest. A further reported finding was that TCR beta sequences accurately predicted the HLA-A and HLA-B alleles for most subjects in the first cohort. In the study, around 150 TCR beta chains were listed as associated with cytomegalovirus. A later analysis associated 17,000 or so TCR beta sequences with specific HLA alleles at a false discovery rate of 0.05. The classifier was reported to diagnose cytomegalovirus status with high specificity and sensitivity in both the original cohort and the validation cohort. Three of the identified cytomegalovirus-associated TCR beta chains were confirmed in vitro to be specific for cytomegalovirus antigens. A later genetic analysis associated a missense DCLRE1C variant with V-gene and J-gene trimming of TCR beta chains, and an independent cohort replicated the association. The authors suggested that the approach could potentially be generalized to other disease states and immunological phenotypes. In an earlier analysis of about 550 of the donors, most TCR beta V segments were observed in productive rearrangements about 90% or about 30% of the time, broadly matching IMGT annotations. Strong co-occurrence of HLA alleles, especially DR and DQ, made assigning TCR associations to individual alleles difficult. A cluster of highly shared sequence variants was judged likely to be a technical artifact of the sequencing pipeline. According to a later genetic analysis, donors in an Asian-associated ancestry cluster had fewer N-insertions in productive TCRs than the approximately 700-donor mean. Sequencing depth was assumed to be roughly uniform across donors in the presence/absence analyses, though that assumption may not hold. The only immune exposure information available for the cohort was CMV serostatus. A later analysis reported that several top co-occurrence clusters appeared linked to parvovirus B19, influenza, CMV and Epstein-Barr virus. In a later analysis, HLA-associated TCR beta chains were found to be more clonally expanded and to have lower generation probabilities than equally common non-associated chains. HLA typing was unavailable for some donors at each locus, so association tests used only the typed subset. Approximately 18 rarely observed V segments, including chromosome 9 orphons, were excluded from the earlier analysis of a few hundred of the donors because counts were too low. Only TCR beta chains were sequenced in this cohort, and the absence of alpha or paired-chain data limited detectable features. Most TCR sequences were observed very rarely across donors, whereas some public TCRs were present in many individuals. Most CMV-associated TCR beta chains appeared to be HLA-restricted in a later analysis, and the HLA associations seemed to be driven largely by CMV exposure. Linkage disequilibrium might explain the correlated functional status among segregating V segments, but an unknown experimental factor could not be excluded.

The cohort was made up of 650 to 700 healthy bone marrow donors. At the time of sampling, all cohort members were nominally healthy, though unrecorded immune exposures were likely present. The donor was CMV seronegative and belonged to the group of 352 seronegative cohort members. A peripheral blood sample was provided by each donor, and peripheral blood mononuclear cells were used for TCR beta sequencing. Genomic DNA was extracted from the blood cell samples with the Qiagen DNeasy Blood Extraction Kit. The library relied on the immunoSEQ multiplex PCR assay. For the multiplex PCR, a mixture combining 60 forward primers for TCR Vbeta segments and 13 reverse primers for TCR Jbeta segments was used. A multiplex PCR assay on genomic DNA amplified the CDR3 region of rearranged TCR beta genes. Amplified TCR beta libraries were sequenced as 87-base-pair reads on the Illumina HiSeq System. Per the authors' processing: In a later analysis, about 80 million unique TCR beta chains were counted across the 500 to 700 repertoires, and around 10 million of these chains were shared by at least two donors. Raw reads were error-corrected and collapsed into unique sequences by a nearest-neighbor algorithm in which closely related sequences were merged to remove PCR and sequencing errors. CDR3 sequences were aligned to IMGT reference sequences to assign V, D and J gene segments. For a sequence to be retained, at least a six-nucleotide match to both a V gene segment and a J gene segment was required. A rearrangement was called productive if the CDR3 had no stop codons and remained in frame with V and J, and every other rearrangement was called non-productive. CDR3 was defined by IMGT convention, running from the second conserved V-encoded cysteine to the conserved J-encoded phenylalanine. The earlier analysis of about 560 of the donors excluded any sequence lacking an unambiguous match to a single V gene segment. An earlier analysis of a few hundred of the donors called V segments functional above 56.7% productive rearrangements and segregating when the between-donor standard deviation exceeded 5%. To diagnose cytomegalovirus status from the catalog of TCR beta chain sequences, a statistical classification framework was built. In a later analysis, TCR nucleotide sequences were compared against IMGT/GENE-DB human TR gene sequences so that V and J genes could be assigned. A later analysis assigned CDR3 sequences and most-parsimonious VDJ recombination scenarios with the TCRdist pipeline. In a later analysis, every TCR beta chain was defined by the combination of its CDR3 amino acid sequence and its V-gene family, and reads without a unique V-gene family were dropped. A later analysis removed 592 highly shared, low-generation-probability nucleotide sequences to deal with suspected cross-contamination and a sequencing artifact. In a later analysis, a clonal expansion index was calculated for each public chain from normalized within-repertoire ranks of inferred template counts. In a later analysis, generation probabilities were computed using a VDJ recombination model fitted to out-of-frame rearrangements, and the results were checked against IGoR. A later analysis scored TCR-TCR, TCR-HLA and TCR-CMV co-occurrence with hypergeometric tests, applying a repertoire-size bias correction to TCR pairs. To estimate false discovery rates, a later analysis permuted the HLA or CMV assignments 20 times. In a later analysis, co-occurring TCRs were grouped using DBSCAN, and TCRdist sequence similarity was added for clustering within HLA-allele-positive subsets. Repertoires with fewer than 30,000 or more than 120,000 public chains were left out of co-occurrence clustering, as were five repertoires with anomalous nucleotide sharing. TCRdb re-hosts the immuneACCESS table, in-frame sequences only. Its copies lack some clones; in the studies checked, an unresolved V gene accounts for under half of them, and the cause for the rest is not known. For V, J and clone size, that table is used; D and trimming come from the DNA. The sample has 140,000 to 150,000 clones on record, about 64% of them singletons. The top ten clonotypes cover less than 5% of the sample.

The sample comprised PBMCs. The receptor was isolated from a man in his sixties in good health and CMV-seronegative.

The DNA sequence is given as TGCGCCAGCAGCCAAGAGCTAGGGGGGGTTAATGAAAAACTGTTTTTT. Translated, this gives CASSQELGGVNEKLFF. The chain links TRBV4-3 with TRBJ1-4, with TRBD1 as a weak D call on 6 bases. Including cysteine and phenylalanine, the CDR3 has 16 amino acids. Just CDR3 DNA is preserved here, 48 bases in frame from base 1. Relative to germline, V is 0 bases shorter and J is 4 bases shorter, with 12 bases between their ends. Taken from the germline V gene, the CDR1 and CDR2 loops are LGHNA and YSLEER.